This T cell receptor (beta chain) appears in the sequencing data of a study of shared clonotypes between healthy human individuals. Study findings and constraints: Unshared clonotypes carried lower generation probabilities than those common to all four donors.

V dropped 0 bases and J dropped 8; count of bases not matched to a gene: 9. The CDR3 has 15 amino acids. The germline V gene has CDR1 GTSNPN and CDR2 SVGIG (reference sequence). Investigators spread the genomic DNA of each subset evenly over several immunoSEQ plates. This table comes from immunoSEQ multiplex PCR, and its TCRdb copy is limited to in-frame clones, with some not included. Here the sample spans some 580,000 clones, 97% being singletons. Regarding this clone: What it binds is unknown.

Sequenced material: naive CD4+ T cells sorted from blood. Subset described: CD45RA+ positively selected. The genes are TRBV30 and TRBJ2-1, with 8 bases fitting TRBD2. The receptor was derived from a woman younger than 45 in good health. CDR3 DNA: TGTGCCTGGAGTGTACTCGGACTAGCCTCGTATGAGCAGTTCTTC. Protein sequence: CAWSVLGLASYEQFF.